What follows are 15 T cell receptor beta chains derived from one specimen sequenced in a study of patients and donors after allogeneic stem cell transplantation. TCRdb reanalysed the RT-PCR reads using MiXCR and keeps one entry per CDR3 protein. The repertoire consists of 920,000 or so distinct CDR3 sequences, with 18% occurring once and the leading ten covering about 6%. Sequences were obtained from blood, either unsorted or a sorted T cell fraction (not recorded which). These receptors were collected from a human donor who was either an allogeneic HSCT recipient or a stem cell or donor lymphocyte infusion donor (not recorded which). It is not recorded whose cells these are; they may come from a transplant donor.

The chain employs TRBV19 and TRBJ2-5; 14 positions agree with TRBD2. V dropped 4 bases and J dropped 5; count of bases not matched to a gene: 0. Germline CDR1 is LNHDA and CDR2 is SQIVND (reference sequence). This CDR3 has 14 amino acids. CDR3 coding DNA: TGTGCCAGTAGTAGACTAGCGGGAGGGGAGACCCAGTACTTC. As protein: CASSRLAGGETQYF.

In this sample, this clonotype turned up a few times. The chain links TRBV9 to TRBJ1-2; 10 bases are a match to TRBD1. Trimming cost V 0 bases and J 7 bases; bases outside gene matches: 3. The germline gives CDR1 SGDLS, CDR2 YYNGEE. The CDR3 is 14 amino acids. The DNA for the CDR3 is TGTGCCAGCAGCGTAGAGCGGACAGGGGGTGGCTACACCTTC. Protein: CASSVERTGGGYTF. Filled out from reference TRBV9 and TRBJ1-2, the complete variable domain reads DSGVTQTPKHLITATGQRVTLRCSPRSGDLSVYWYQQSLDQGLQFLIQYYNGEERAKGNILERFSAQQFPDLHSELNLSSLELGDSALYFCASSVERTGGGYTFGSGTRLTVV.

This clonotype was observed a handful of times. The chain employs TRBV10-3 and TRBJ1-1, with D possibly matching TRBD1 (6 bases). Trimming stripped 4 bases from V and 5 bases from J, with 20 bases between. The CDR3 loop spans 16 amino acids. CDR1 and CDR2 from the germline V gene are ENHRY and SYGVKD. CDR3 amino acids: CAISGKDGGAGTEAFF. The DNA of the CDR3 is TGTGCCATCAGTGGGAAGGACGGGGGCGCAGGGACTGAAGCTTTCTTT.

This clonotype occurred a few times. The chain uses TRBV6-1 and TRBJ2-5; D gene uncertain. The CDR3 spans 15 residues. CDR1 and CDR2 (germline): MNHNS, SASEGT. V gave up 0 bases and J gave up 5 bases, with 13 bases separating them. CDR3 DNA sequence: TGTGCCAGCAGTGAAGCGCTTCGGAGTTGGGAGACCCAGTACTTC. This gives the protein CASSEALRSWETQYF.

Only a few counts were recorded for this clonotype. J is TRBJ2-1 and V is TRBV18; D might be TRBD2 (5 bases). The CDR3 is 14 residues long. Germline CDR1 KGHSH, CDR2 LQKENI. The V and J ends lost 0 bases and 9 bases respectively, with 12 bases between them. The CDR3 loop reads CASSPPGSSGEQFF. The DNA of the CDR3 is TGTGCCAGCTCACCACCTGGGAGTTCGGGTGAGCAGTTCTTC.

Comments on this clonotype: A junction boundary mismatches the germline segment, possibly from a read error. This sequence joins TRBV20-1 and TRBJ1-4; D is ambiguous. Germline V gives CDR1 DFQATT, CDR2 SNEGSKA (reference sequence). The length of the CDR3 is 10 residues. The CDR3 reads CSARGEKLFF. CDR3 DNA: TGCAGTGCCAGAGGAGAAAAACTGTTTTTT.

The CDR3 DNA is TGCGCCAGCAGCGCCCGGGACTTAGGGGACACAGATACGCAGTATTTT. Protein product: CASSARDLGDTDTQYF. The J gene is TRBJ2-3, the V gene TRBV4-1, with D possibly matching TRBD2 (6 bases). Trimming removed 5 bases from V and 2 bases from J, with 17 bases in between. CDR1 MGHRA and CDR2 YSYEKL come from the germline V gene. This CDR3 comprises 16 residues.

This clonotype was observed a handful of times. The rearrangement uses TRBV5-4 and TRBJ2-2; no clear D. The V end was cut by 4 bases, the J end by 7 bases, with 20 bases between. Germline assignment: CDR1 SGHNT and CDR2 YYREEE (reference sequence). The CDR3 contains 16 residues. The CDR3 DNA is TGTGCCAGCAGCCCGTGGAGCTCCGAAAGTCGCGGGGAGCTGTTTTTT. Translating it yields CASSPWSSESRGELFF.

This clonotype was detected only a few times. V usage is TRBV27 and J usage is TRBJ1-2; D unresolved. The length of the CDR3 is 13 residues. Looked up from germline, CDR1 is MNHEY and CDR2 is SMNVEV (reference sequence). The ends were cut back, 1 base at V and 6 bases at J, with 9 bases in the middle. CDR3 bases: TGTGCCAGCAGTTTATACGCCTGGAATGGCTACACCTTC. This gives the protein CASSLYAWNGYTF.

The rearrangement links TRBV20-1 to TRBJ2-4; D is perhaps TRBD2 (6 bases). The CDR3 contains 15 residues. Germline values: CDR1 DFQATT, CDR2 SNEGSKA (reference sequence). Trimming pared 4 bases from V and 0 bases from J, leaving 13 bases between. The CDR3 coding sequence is TGCAGTGCTACGCCCGGGGGTCTAGCCAAAAACATTCAGTACTTC. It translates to CSATPGGLAKNIQYF.

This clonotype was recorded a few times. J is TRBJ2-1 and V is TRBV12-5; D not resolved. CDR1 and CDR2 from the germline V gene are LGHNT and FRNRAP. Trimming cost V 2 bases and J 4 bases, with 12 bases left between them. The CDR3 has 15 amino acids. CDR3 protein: CASGLFRAVYNEQFF. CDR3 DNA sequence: TGTGCTAGTGGTTTGTTTAGGGCCGTATACAATGAGCAGTTCTTC.

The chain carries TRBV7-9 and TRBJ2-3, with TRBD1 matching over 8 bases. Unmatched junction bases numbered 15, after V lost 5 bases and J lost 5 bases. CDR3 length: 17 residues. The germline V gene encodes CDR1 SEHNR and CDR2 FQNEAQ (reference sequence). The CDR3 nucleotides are TGTGCCAGCAGCCTATATACAGGGGGTTTTTCCGGAGATACGCAGTATTTT. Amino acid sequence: CASSLYTGGFSGDTQYF. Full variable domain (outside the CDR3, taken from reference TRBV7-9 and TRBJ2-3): DTGVSQNPRHKITKRGQNVTFRCDPISEHNRLYWYRQTLGQGPEFLTYFQNEAQLEKSRLLSDRFSAERPKGSFSTLEIQRTEQGDSAMYLCASSLYTGGFSGDTQYFGPGTRLTVL.

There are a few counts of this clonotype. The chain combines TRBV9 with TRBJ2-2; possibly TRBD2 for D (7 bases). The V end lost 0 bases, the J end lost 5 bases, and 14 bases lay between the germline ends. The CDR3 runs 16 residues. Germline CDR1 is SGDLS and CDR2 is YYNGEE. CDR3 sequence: CASSVVAQGGTGELFF. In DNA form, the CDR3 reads TGTGCCAGCAGCGTAGTAGCACAGGGAGGGACCGGGGAGCTGTTTTTT.

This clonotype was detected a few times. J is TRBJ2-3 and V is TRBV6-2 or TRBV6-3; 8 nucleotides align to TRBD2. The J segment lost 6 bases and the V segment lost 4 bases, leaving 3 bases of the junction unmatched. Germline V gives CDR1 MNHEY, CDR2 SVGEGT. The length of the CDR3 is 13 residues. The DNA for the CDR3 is TGTGCCAGCAGTTCCCGACTAGCGGATACGCAGTATTTT. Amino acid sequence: CASSSRLADTQYF.

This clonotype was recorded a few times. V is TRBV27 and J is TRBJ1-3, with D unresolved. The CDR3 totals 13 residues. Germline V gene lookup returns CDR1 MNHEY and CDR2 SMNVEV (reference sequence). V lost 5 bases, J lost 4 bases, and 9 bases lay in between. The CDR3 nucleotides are TGTGCCAGCAGTGCCTTGTCCGGAAACACCATATATTTT. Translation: CASSALSGNTIYF.